This T cell receptor (beta chain) was documented in a study of blood T cell repertoires in COVID-19. About the research overall: Symptom resolution, clearance, or two negative PCRs marked the recovered donors of Cohort 3. In each case, the material was cDNA or gDNA derived from T cells, B-cell-depleted T cells, or PBMCs.

In terms of age and location, participants ranged from roughly 18 to 95 years and lived in under 30 US areas. Participants' reported clinical history set cohort assignment. Method: immunoSEQ multiplex PCR; TCRdb's copy keeps in-frame clones and lacks some. The data contain some 330,000 clones, 80% to 90% of them singletons. Germline CDR1 reads SGHAT; CDR2 reads FQNNGV. The CDR3 loop spans 15 amino acids. Between the trimmed V and J ends, which lost 6 bases and 16 bases, there was a span of 28 bases. This chain uses TRBV11-2 with TRBJ2-1, with a weak D call TRBD1 (5 bases). The sequenced sample was PBMCs or T cells enriched from blood (not recorded which). This TCR derives from a man aged 35-49 years in a cohort exposed to, infected with or recovered from COVID-19 (not recorded which). The CDR3 here is CASSSLRFQGQNCFF. The CDR3 DNA is TGTGCCAGCAGTTCCCTGCGGTTCCAGGGTCAAAACTGTTTCTTC. The whole variable domain, remainder taken from reference TRBV11-2 and TRBJ2-1, is EAGVAQSPRYKIIEKRQSVAFWCNPISGHATLYWYQQILGQGPKLLIQFQNNGVVDDSQLPKDRFSAERLKGVDSTLKIQPAKLEDSAVYLCASSSLRFQGQNCFFGPGTRLTVL.